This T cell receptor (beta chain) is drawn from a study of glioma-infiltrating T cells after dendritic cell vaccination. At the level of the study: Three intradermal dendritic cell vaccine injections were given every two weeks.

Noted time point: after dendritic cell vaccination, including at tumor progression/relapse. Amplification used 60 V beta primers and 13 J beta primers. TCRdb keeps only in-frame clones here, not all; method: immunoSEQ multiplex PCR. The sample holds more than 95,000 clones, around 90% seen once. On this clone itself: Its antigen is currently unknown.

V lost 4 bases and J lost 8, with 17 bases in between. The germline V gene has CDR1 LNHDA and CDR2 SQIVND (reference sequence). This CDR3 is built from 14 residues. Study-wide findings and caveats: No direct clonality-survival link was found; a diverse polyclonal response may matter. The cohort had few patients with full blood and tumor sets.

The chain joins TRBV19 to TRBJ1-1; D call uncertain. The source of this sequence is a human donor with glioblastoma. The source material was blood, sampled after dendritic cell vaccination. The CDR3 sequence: CASSTQVLRSEAFF. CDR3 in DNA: TGTGCCAGTAGTACCCAGGTTCTTAGATCCGAAGCTTTCTTT. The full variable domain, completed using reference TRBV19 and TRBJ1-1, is DGGITQSPKYLFRKEGQNVTLSCEQNLNHDAMYWYRQDPGQGLRLIYYSQIVNDFQKGDIAEGYSVSREKKESFPLTVTSAQKNPTAFYLCASSTQVLRSEAFFGQGTRLTVV.